Below are 32 T cell receptor beta chains sequenced from a single sample in a study of type 1 regulatory T cells. One entry per CDR3 protein results from TCRdb running MiXCR on the reads. The table shows 80,000 to 100,000 distinct CDR3 sequences, with around a third occurring only once. Sequencing was performed on CD4+ T cells, either the whole sample or a sorted fraction (not recorded which). Receptors were obtained from a human donor in good health.

The rearrangement joins TRBV5-4 to TRBJ1-1, with TRBD1 matching over 8 bases. The ends lost 5 bases at V and 0 bases at J; junction bases unmatched: 9. Germline V gene lookup returns CDR1 SGHNT and CDR2 YYREEE (reference sequence). This CDR3 has 16 amino acids. The CDR3 DNA follows: TGTGCCAGCAGTTCCAACAGGGGGTTCGTGAACACTGAAGCTTTCTTT. As protein: CASSSNRGFVNTEAFF.

This clonotype was recorded a few times. V usage is TRBV5-5 and J usage is TRBJ1-2; the D is unclear. The CDR3 loop spans 15 amino acids. Germline V lookup: CDR1 SGHKS, CDR2 YYEKEE (reference sequence). V was clipped by 0 bases and J by 3 bases, with 12 bases between them. CDR3 sequence (DNA): TGTGCCAGCAGCTTGGATAGTACAGCGGACTATGGCTACACCTTC. It codes for CASSLDSTADYGYTF.

This chain uses TRBV15 with TRBJ1-5; 7 bases align to TRBD1. CDR1 and CDR2 (germline): LNHNV, YYDKDF (reference sequence). After removal of 4 bases from V and 0 bases from J, the junction contained 6 bases not matched to a gene. The CDR3 is 16 residues long. CDR3 DNA sequence: TGTGCCACCAGCAAAAGACAGGGCCTTAGCAATCAGCCCCAGCATTTT. Translated, it gives CATSKRQGLSNQPQHF.

The chain links TRBV14 to TRBJ2-7, with unresolved D. Germline CDR1 reads SGHDN; CDR2 reads FVKESK. This CDR3 contains 17 residues. Trimming stripped 4 bases from V and 0 bases from J, with 19 bases between. The CDR3 sequence is CASSRRFPAKDSYEQYF. Here the CDR3 DNA reads TGTGCCAGCAGCCGCCGTTTCCCAGCAAAAGACTCCTACGAGCAGTACTTC.

The rearrangement joins TRBV5-1 to TRBJ2-5; 7 bases match TRBD1. The CDR3 covers 12 residues. In germline, CDR1 is SGHRS, CDR2 YFSETQ. In nucleotides, the CDR3 is TGCGCGCGGACAGGTAGTATGGAGACCCAGTACTTC. Translating gives CARTGSMETQYF.

This clonotype was recorded once. This chain connects TRBV12-3 or TRBV12-4 to TRBJ2-1; tentatively, D is TRBD2 (6 bases). The CDR3 covers 13 residues. Trimming pared 6 bases from V and 9 bases from J, leaving 15 bases between. The CDR3 DNA reads TGTGCCAGCAGCCACCGACTAGATCTTGAGCAGTTCTTC. Encoded protein: CASSHRLDLEQFF.

This clonotype was detected a few times. J is TRBJ2-7 and V is TRBV7-2; 7 bases align to TRBD1. The CDR3 sequence is 14 residues long. The trim removed 8 bases at V and 0 bases at J, leaving 7 bases unmatched. The germline V gene encodes CDR1 SGHTA and CDR2 FQGNSA. The CDR3 nucleotides read TGTGCCAGCCGGAAGGGACAGAACTCCTACGAGCAGTACTTC. Translated, it gives CASRKGQNSYEQYF.

The V gene is TRBV12-3 or TRBV12-4, the J gene TRBJ2-7, with 7 bases aligning to TRBD1. The CDR3 loop spans 14 amino acids. V gave up 5 bases and J gave up 2 bases; unmatched junction bases: 6. The CDR3 bases are TGTGCCAGCAGTCCCATGGGACAGACCTACGAGCAGTACTTC. It encodes CASSPMGQTYEQYF.

The chain carries TRBV9 and TRBJ1-2, with D hard to call. This CDR3 spans 12 amino acids. Germline assignment: CDR1 SGDLS and CDR2 YYNGEE. V was pared by 2 bases and J by 8 bases, with 10 bases between. For the CDR3, the DNA is TGTGCCAGCAGCGTTCCTCGGAACGGCTACACCTTC. Its translation: CASSVPRNGYTF.

This clonotype has more than one count but fewer than ten. The chain recombines TRBV3-1 with TRBJ2-3; 13 nucleotides match TRBD2. This CDR3 is built from 17 residues. After removal of 1 base from V and 4 bases from J, the junction contained 5 bases not matched to a gene. Germline values: CDR1 LGHDT, CDR2 YNNKEL (reference sequence). CDR3 residues: CASSQGRLAGGPDTQYF. The CDR3 coding sequence is TGTGCCAGCAGCCAAGGGCGACTAGCGGGAGGTCCAGATACGCAGTATTTT.

The V and J genes are TRBV10-3 and TRBJ2-2; a possible D gene is TRBD2 (5 bases). Germline values: CDR1 ENHRY, CDR2 SYGVKD. Trimming shortened V by 10 bases and J by 4 bases, and 13 bases separated the two germline ends. The CDR3 is 13 amino acids. The CDR3 sequence: CATQKGSTGELFF. The CDR3 nucleotides read TGTGCCACGCAGAAAGGGAGCACCGGGGAGCTGTTTTTT.

The chain is built from TRBV30 and TRBJ1-2, with D possibly matching TRBD1 (5 bases). The germline V gene has CDR1 GTSNPN and CDR2 SVGIG (reference sequence). Trimming took off 1 base at V and 6 bases at J, with 15 bases between the two ends. This CDR3 has 14 amino acids. CDR3 coding DNA: TGTGCCTGGAGTGACAGGTTGGGCTCCCATGGCTACACCTTC. Translating it yields CAWSDRLGSHGYTF. Using reference TRBV30 and TRBJ1-2 for the parts outside the CDR3, the full variable domain is SQTIHQWPATLVQPVGSPLSLECTVEGTSNPNLYWYRQAAGRGLQLLFYSVGIGQISSEVPQNLSASRPQDRQFILSSKKLLLSDSGFYLCAWSDRLGSHGYTFGSGTRLTVV.

The chain recombines TRBV5-1 with TRBJ2-2; TRBD1 or TRBD2 may be the D gene (5 bases each). V lost 2 bases, J lost 8 bases, and 7 bases lay in between. Germline assignment: CDR1 SGHRS and CDR2 YFSETQ. This CDR3 spans 12 amino acids. DNA for the CDR3: TGCGCCAGCAGCTTCGGGGCTGGGGAGCTGTTTTTT. The encoded protein is CASSFGAGELFF.

This clonotype has more than one count but fewer than ten. The J gene is TRBJ2-7, the V gene TRBV6-5; possibly TRBD2 for D (5 bases). This CDR3 is built from 13 residues. The V end lost 5 bases, the J end lost 0 bases, and 8 bases lay between the germline ends. Germline assignment: CDR1 MNHEY and CDR2 SVGAGI. In nucleotides, the CDR3 is TGTGCCAGCAGTCGGACTTTCTCCTACGAGCAGTACTTC. Translated: CASSRTFSYEQYF.

V and J are TRBV4-3 and TRBJ2-7; D is unresolved. Germline lookup yields CDR1 LGHNA and CDR2 YSLEER. V lost 0 bases to trimming and J lost 5 bases, with 8 bases between them. There are 13 residues in the CDR3. Written as DNA, the CDR3 is TGCGCCAGCAGCCAAGATGGGGTGGACGAGCAGTACTTC. Amino acids: CASSQDGVDEQYF.

The CDR3 sequence: CASSLDSLGSYNEQFF. CDR3 bases: TGTGCCAGCAGCTTAGATAGCCTCGGATCCTACAATGAGCAGTTCTTC. V gene TRBV11-2 combines with J gene TRBJ2-1; D gene uncertain. This CDR3 is 16 amino acids long. V was pared by 0 bases and J by 1 base, with 10 bases between. Germline V lookup: CDR1 SGHAT, CDR2 FQNNGV.

The CDR3 sequence is CASSIDHGENQPQHF. As DNA, the CDR3 is TGTGCCAGTAGTATAGATCACGGCGAGAATCAGCCCCAGCATTTT. The genes are TRBV19 and TRBJ1-5; D gene ambiguous. V was clipped by 0 bases and J by 4 bases, with 10 bases between them. Germline lookup yields CDR1 LNHDA and CDR2 SQIVND (reference sequence). This CDR3 has 15 amino acids. The entire variable domain, with the rest obtained from reference TRBV19 and TRBJ1-5, is as follows: DGGITQSPKYLFRKEGQNVTLSCEQNLNHDAMYWYRQDPGQGLRLIYYSQIVNDFQKGDIAEGYSVSREKKESFPLTVTSAQKNPTAFYLCASSIDHGENQPQHFGDGTRLSIL.

The rearrangement uses TRBV7-9 and TRBJ2-7, with D tentatively TRBD1 (6 bases). Germline assignment: CDR1 SEHNR and CDR2 FQNEAQ (reference sequence). The CDR3 runs 18 residues. Trimming cost V 6 bases and J 3 bases, with 27 bases left between them. In DNA form, the CDR3 reads TGTGCCAGCAGTCCAGATATAAACCAGGGGAAACGACTCTACGAGCAGTACTTC. This codes for CASSPDINQGKRLYEQYF.

The chain recombines TRBV20-1 with TRBJ2-7; TRBD1 is a possible D gene (7 bases). Trimming removed 6 bases from V and 2 bases from J, with 17 bases in between. The CDR3 has 14 residues. Germline-derived CDR1 and CDR2 are DFQATT and SNEGSKA (reference sequence). The CDR3 loop reads CSALRTGGAYEQYF. CDR3 nucleotides: TGCAGTGCCCTGAGGACAGGAGGGGCCTACGAGCAGTACTTC.

The chain carries TRBV28 and TRBJ2-5; D is unclear. The CDR3 consists of 12 residues. CDR1 and CDR2 (germline): MDHEN, SYDVKM. The ends were cut back, 10 bases at V and 2 bases at J, with 11 bases in the middle. In nucleotides, the CDR3 is TGTGCCACCCAAGACGGGCAAGAGACCCAGTACTTC. This translates into CATQDGQETQYF.

The chain joins TRBV10-3 to TRBJ1-2, with a tentative D call TRBD1 (5 bases). CDR3 length: 13 amino acids. Germline assignment: CDR1 ENHRY and CDR2 SYGVKD. V lost 7 bases, J lost 3 bases, and 12 bases lay in between. In DNA form, the CDR3 reads TGTGCCATCAAGTCAGGGTCCTACTATGGCTACACCTTC. Translated: CAIKSGSYYGYTF.

The rearrangement joins TRBV7-2 to TRBJ2-1; D not resolved. V was pared by 1 base and J by 9 bases, with 13 bases between. The CDR3 has 14 amino acids. Germline V gene lookup returns CDR1 SGHTA and CDR2 FQGNSA. The CDR3: CASSLDPPVGEQFF. CDR3 nucleotide sequence: TGTGCCAGCAGCTTAGACCCTCCGGTGGGTGAGCAGTTCTTC.

The chain is built from TRBV9 and TRBJ2-2; TRBD1 matches at 11 bases. J was trimmed by 6 bases and V by 0 bases; bases with no gene match: 1. Germline V gene sequence: CDR1 SGDLS, CDR2 YYNGEE. The CDR3 is made up of 15 amino acids. This CDR3 reads CASSVVGQGAGELFF. The DNA for the CDR3 is TGTGCCAGCAGCGTAGTGGGACAGGGGGCCGGGGAGCTGTTTTTT.

The rearrangement joins TRBV12-3 or TRBV12-4 to TRBJ2-1; the match to TRBD2 covers 7 bases. V lost 4 bases, J lost 4 bases, and 4 bases stayed unmatched. The CDR3 runs 14 residues. The CDR3 reads CASSSLALYNEQFF. CDR3 sequence (DNA): TGTGCCAGCAGTTCACTAGCGCTATACAATGAGCAGTTCTTC.

The chain links TRBV29-1 to TRBJ1-5, with TRBD1 as a possible D gene (6 bases). Trimming stripped 6 bases from V and 0 bases from J, with 9 bases between. The length of the CDR3 is 13 residues. Germline-derived CDR1 and CDR2 are SQVTM and ANQGSEA. In DNA, the CDR3 is TGCAGCGTGGGACACGATAGCAATCAGCCCCAGCATTTT. This sequence encodes CSVGHDSNQPQHF.

This sequence joins TRBV9 and TRBJ2-2; D assignment may be TRBD1 or TRBD2 (5 bases each). Trimming removed 3 bases at V and 7 bases at J, with 19 bases between. CDR3 length: 16 amino acids. Germline loops: CDR1 SGDLS, CDR2 YYNGEE. The CDR3 nucleotides read TGTGCCAGCAGCGCCCTATCCGGGACCACAATCGGGGAGCTGTTTTTT. As protein: CASSALSGTTIGELFF.

In regard to this clonotype: A much bigger clone sits one base away, suggesting this may be a read error. V is TRBV29-1 and J is TRBJ1-1; D possibly corresponds to TRBD1 (5 bases). Trimming stripped 6 bases from V and 5 bases from J, with 7 bases between. The CDR3 totals 10 residues. Germline V gene sequence: CDR1 SQVTM, CDR2 ANQGSEA. CDR3 region: CSVGGTEAFF. CDR3 coding DNA: TGCAGCGTCGGGGGGACTGAAGCTTTCTTT.

On this clonotype: At one end the junction does not follow the germline gene, possibly because of a read error. The rearrangement links TRBV15 to TRBJ2-2; maybe TRBD2 (6 bases). CDR1 and CDR2 (germline): LNHNV, YYDKDF (reference sequence). This CDR3 is built from 19 residues. The CDR3 region is CATSRSQIPIGANTGGLFF. CDR3 DNA: TGTGCCACCAGCAGATCACAAATCCCTATAGGAGCGAACACCGGGGGGCTGTTTTTT.

The rearrangement links TRBV29-1 to TRBJ2-7; 9 nucleotides match TRBD2. CDR1 is SQVTM and CDR2 is ANQGSEA in the germline V gene. This CDR3 has 13 residues. The trim removed 5 bases at V and 4 bases at J, leaving 6 bases unmatched. CDR3 coding DNA: TGCAGCGTTACTGCGGGAGGGCCTTACGAGCAGTACTTC. Translation: CSVTAGGPYEQYF.

This clonotype was seen only a few times. This chain connects TRBV7-3 to TRBJ2-7; D not certain. Trimming took off 5 bases at V and 2 bases at J, with 16 bases between the two ends. The germline V gene has CDR1 SGHTA and CDR2 FQGTGA. The CDR3 length is 15 residues. Here the CDR3 DNA reads TGTGCCAGCAGCCCCTCGGTAGGGCCCGCCTACGAGCAGTACTTC. Translating gives CASSPSVGPAYEQYF.

The chain has TRBV19 and TRBJ1-2; D gene uncertain. The V gene lost 7 bases and the J gene lost 7 bases, with 22 bases spanning the gap. Looked up from germline, CDR1 is LNHDA and CDR2 is SQIVND (reference sequence). The CDR3 is 15 amino acids. The CDR3: CASKKSNPGWVGYTF. The CDR3 DNA sequence: TGTGCCAGTAAGAAATCAAACCCCGGCTGGGTTGGCTACACCTTC.

The chain is built from TRBV4-1 and TRBJ1-1; D is perhaps TRBD1 (6 bases). V lost 1 base and J lost 10, with 16 bases in between. Germline CDR1 is MGHRA and CDR2 is YSYEKL. The CDR3 length is 14 residues. This CDR3 is CASSQVMGALGAFF. For the CDR3, the DNA is TGCGCCAGCAGCCAAGTAATGGGGGCCCTAGGAGCTTTCTTT.